Listed here is a single T cell receptor beta chain. Its specificity is unknown. Assay: immunoSEQ multiplex PCR; the TCRdb copy retains only in-frame clones and omits some. The data show 5,700 or so clones, more than 70% seen once. The data derive from a study of follicular helper T cells after annual influenza vaccination. Turning to the study itself: For some subjects, blood spans the 2013-2014, 2014-2015 and 2015-2016 annual vaccinations. The study, taken as a whole, reports: ICOS+CD38+ cTfh clonality change tracked circulating plasmablast frequency change.

This CDR3 contains 15 residues. V trimming: 7 bases; J trimming: 3 bases; junction bases outside the gene matches: 9. Germline-derived CDR1 and CDR2 are SNHLY and FYNNEI. Stated time point: 2015-2016 season, 7 days after influenza vaccination. Donors were community-dwelling with no influenza vaccine in the prior 6 months. This chain connects TRBV2 to TRBJ2-3, with 8 bases identical to TRBD2. The sample was CXCR5+ CD38- circulating T follicular helper cells from blood, taken 7 days after influenza vaccination. Subset defined: circulating Tfh, non-naive CD4+CXCR5+PD-1+ (ICOS+CD38+ or ICOS-CD38-). The TCR originated in an adult who received the influenza vaccine. The CDR3 sequence is CASTGVGGGTDTQYF. The CDR3 bases are TGTGCCAGCACCGGGGTCGGGGGGGGAACAGATACGCAGTATTTT.